The rows below give T cell receptor beta chains drawn from one sample of a study of response to subunit inactivated influenza vaccine. MiXCR was run by TCRdb on the RT-PCR reads, yielding one entry per CDR3 protein. The repertoire has more than 550,000 distinct CDR3 sequences, approximately 12% of them found once; the top ten carry about 9.4%. The sequences come from PBMCs from blood, collected on the day of vaccination. Receptor source: a man over 45 who received an inactivated influenza vaccine. CDR3s include the opening cysteine and the closing phenylalanine or tryptophan. The D gene is left open where the match is weak. Where a row states a size, it is once, few, many or the class of an expanded clone; other rows omit it.

V	size	J	D	length	CDR3	DNA
TRBV7-2	.	TRBJ2-5	.	15	CASSLARADQETQYF	TGTGCCAGCAGCTTAGCGAGGGCAGACCAAGAGACCCAGTACTTC
TRBV12-3/TRBV12-4	many	TRBJ2-1	TRBD2	14	CASSPWGGEGEQFF	TGTGCCAGCAGCCCCTGGGGGGGAGAGGGTGAGCAGTTCTTC
TRBV6-2/TRBV6-3	.	TRBJ1-1	TRBD1	17	CASSYSRDRVANTEAFF	TGTGCCAGCAGTTATTCCCGGGACAGGGTGGCGAACACTGAAGCTTTCTTT
TRBV6-5	few	TRBJ2-1	TRBD2	15	CASSYLGGGADEQFF	TGTGCCAGCAGTTACCTTGGCGGGGGGGCCGATGAGCAGTTCTTC
TRBV20-1	.	TRBJ1-1	TRBD1	16	CSTAGGTGGRNTEAFF	TGCAGCACCGCCGGTGGGACAGGGGGGAGGAACACTGAAGCTTTCTTT
TRBV5-6	.	TRBJ2-7	TRBD1	14	CASSLVGQAYEQYF	TGTGCCAGCAGCTTGGTGGGACAGGCCTACGAGCAGTACTTC
TRBV4-1	.	TRBJ1-1	.	15	CASSQFGTTNTEAFF	TGCGCCAGCAGCCAGTTCGGGACAACGAACACTGAAGCTTTCTTT
TRBV6-2/TRBV6-3	.	TRBJ1-2	.	15	CASSYSRKRGYGYTF	TGTGCCAGCAGTTACTCGAGGAAAAGGGGCTATGGCTACACCTTC
TRBV29-1	.	TRBJ1-4	TRBD1	15	CSVGTATGANEKLFF	TGCAGCGTTGGAACAGCGACAGGGGCTAATGAAAAACTGTTTTTT
TRBV5-1	few	TRBJ2-7	.	14	CASSPIYASYEQYF	TGCGCCAGCAGCCCGATCTATGCCTCCTACGAGCAGTACTTC
TRBV5-1	many	TRBJ2-7	.	14	CASSFAGPSGEQYF	TGCGCCAGCAGCTTTGCAGGGCCGTCCGGGGAGCAGTACTTC